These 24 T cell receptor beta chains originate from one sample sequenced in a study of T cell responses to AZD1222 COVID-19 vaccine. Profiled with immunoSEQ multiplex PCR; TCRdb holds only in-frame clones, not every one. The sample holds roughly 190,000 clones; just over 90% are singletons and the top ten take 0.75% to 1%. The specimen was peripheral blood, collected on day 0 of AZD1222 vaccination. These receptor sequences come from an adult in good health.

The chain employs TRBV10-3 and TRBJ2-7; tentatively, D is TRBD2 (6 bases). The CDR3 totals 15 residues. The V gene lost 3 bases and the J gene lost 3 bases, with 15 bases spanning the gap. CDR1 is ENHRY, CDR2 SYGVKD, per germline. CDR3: CAISEGSGQLYEQYF. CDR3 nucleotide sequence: TGTGCCATCAGTGAAGGTAGCGGACAACTCTACGAGCAGTACTTC.

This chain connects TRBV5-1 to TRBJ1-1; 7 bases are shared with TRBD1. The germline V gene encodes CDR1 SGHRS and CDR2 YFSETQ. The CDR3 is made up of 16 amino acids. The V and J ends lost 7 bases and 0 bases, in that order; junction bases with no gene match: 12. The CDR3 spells CASRTGTDIMNTEAFF. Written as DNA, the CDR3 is TGCGCCAGCCGTACCGGGACAGATATTATGAACACTGAAGCTTTCTTT.

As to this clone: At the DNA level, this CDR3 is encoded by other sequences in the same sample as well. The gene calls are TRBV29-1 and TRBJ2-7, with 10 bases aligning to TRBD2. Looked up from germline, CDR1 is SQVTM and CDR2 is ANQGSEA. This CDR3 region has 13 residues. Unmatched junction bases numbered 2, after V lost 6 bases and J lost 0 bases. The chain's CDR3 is CSVGLAASYEQYF. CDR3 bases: TGCAGCGTCGGACTAGCGGCCTCCTACGAGCAGTACTTC.

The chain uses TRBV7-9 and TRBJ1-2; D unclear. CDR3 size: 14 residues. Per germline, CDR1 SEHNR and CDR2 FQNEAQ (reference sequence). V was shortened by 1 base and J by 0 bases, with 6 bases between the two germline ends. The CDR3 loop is CASSLDRSNYGYTF. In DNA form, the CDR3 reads TGTGCCAGCAGCTTAGATCGGTCTAACTATGGCTACACCTTC.

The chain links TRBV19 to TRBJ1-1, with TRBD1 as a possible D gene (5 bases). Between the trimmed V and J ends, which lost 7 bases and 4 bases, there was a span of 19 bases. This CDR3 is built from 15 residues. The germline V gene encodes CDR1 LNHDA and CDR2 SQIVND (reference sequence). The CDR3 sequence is CASILGARWGTEAFF. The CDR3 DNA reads TGTGCCAGTATTCTCGGGGCAAGGTGGGGCACTGAAGCTTTCTTT.

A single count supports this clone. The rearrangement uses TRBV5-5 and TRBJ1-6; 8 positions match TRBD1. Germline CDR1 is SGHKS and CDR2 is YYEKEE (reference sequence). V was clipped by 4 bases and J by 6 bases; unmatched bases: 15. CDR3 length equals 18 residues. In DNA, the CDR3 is TGTGCCAGCAGCAAAACAAAAACCGGGACAGGATCTAATTCACCCCTCCACTTT. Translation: CASSKTKTGTGSNSPLHF.

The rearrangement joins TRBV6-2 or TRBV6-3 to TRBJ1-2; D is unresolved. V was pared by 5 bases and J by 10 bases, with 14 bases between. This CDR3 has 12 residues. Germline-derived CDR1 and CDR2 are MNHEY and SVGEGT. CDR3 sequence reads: CASSTGGRNYTF. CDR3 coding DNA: TGTGCCAGCAGTACGGGAGGCAGGAACTACACCTTC.

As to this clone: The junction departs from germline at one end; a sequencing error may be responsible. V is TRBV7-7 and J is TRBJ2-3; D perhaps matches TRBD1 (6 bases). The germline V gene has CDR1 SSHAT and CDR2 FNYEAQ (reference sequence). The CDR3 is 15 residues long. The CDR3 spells CASSSRQGSTDTQYF. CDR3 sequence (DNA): TGTGCTAGCAGCTCCCGTCAGGGGAGCACAGATACGCAGTATTTT.

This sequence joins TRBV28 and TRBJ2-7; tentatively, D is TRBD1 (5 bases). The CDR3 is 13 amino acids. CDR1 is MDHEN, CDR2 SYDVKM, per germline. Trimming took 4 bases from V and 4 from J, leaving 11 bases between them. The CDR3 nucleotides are TGTGCCAGCAGTTCAACAGACAGTTACGAGCAGTACTTC. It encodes CASSSTDSYEQYF.

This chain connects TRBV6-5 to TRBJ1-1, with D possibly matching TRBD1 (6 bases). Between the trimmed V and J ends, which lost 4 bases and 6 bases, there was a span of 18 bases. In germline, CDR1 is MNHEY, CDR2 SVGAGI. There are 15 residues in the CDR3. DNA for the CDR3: TGTGCCAGCAGTTCCTTCACAGGGAGCAATGCTGAAGCTTTCTTT. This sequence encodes CASSSFTGSNAEAFF.

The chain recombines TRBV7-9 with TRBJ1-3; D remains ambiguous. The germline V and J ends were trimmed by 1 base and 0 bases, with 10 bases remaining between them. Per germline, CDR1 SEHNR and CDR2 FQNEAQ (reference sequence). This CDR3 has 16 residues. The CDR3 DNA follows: TGTGCCAGCAGCTTAGTAGTGGGTTCCTCTGGAAACACCATATATTTT. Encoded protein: CASSLVVGSSGNTIYF.

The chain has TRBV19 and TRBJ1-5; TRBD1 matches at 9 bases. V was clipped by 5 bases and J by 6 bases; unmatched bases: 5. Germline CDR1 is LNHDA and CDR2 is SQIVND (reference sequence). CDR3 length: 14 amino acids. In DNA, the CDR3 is TGTGCCAGTAGTGCCGGGACAGGGAGTCAGCCCCAGCATTTT. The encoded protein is CASSAGTGSQPQHF.

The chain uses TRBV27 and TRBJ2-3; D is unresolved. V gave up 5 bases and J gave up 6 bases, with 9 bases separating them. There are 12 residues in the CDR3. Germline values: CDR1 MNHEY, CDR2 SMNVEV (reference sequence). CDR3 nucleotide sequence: TGTGCCAGCAGTACGGAGAGGGATACGCAGTATTTT. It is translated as CASSTERDTQYF.

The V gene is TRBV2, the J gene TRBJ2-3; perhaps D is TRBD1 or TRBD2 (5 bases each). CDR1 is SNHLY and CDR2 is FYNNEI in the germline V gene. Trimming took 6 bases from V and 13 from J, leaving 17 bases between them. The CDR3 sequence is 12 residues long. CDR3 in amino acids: CASREDTTREYF. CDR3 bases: TGTGCCAGCAGGGAGGACACCACAAGGGAGTATTTT.

CDR3 in amino acids: CASSGTQGPGNTIYF. The CDR3 nucleotides are TGTGCCAGCAGCGGAACACAGGGACCTGGAAACACCATATATTTT. The V and J genes are TRBV5-6 and TRBJ1-3; TRBD1 might be the D (6 bases). CDR1 and CDR2 (germline): SGHDT, YYEEEE. The CDR3 is 15 amino acids. Deletions cut 4 bases from V and 2 bases from J, with 13 bases between.

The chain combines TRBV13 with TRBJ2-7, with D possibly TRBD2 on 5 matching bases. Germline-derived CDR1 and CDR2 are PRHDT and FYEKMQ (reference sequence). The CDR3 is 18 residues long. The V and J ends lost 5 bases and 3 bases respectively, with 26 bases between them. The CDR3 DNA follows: TGTGCCAGCAGCCGAAGTACAGAAAGACTCCGGAGGCGCTACGAGCAGTACTTC. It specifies CASSRSTERLRRRYEQYF.

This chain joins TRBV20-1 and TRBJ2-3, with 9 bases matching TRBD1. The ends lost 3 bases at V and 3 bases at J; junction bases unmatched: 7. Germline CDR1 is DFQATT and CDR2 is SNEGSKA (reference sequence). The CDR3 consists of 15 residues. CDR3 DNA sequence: TGCAGTGCTAGTGGACAGGGGAGTGCAACAGATACGCAGTATTTT. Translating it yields CSASGQGSATDTQYF.

CDR3 sequence (DNA): TGTGCCAGCAGCCCTAAGACTTTTAGCACAGATACGCAGTATTTT. Amino acids: CASSPKTFSTDTQYF. The genes are TRBV5-4 and TRBJ2-3; D is uncertain. CDR3 length equals 15 residues. The germline V gene has CDR1 SGHNT and CDR2 YYREEE (reference sequence). Trimming took 4 bases from V and 0 from J, leaving 12 bases between them. Filled out from reference TRBV5-4 and TRBJ2-3, the complete variable domain reads ETGVTQSPTHLIKTRGQQVTLRCSSQSGHNTVSWYQQALGQGPQFIFQYYREEENGRGNFPPRFSGLQFPNYSSELNVNALELDDSALYLCASSPKTFSTDTQYFGPGTRLTVL.

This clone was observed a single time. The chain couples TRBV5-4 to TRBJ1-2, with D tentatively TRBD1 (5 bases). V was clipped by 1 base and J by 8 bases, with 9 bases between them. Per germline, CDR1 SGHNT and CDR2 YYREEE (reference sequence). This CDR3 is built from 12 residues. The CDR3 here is CASSLPRDGYTF. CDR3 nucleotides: TGTGCCAGCAGCTTGCCCAGGGACGGCTACACCTTC.

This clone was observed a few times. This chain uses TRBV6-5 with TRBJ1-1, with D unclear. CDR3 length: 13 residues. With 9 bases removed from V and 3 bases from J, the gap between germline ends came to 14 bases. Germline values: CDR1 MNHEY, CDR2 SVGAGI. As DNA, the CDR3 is TGTGCCAGTGCAGCGTCGGGCGACACTGAAGCTTTCTTT. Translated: CASAASGDTEAFF.

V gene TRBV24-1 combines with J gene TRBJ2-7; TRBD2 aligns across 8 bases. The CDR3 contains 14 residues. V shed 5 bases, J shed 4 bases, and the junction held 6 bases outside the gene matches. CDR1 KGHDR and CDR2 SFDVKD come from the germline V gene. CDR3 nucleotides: TGTGCCACCAGTGCCACCAGCGGGAGTTACGAGCAGTACTTC. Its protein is CATSATSGSYEQYF.

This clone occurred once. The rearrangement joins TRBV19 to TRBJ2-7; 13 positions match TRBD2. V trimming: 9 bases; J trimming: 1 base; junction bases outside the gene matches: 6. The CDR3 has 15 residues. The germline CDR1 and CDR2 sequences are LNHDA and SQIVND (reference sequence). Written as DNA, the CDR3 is TGTGCCAGCCAACTAGCGGGAGGGCCTTCCTACGAGCAGTACTTC. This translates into CASQLAGGPSYEQYF.

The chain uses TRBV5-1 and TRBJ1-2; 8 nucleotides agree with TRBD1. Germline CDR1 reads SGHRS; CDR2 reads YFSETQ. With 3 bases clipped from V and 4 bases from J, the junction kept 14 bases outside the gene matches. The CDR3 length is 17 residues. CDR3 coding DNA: TGCGCCAGCAGCTCTCTTGGACAGGGCGAGTTCCTCTATGGCTACACCTTC. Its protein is CASSSLGQGEFLYGYTF. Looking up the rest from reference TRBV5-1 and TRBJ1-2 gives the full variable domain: KAGVTQTPRYLIKTRGQQVTLSCSPISGHRSVSWYQQTPGQGLQFLFEYFSETQRNKGNFPGRFSGRQFSNSRSEMNVSTLELGDSALYLCASSSLGQGEFLYGYTFGSGTRLTVV.

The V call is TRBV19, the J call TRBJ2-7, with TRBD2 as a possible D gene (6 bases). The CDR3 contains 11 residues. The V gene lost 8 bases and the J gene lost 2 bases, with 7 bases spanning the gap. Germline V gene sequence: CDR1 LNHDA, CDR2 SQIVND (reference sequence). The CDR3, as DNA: TGTGCCAGTGGAGGGACCTACGAGCAGTACTTC. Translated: CASGGTYEQYF.